This TCR beta chain was found in a study of blood T cell repertoires in COVID-19. This clone was counted between two and nine times. Here immunoSEQ multiplex PCR was the method, and the copy in TCRdb shows in-frame clones only, minus some. This table holds around 170,000 clones, under 90% found once. The receptor's source is a man aged 30 to 45 with active or convalescent COVID-19. The material sequenced was peripheral blood.

Here the CDR3 DNA reads TGTGCCAGCAGCAAGGACAGGGAGACCTCCGAGCAGTACTTC. This encodes CASSKDRETSEQYF. The chain uses TRBV21-1 and TRBJ2-7; the table's D call of TRBD1 was not tested on the DNA. TRBV21-1 is recorded as a pseudogene. This CDR3 has 14 amino acids.